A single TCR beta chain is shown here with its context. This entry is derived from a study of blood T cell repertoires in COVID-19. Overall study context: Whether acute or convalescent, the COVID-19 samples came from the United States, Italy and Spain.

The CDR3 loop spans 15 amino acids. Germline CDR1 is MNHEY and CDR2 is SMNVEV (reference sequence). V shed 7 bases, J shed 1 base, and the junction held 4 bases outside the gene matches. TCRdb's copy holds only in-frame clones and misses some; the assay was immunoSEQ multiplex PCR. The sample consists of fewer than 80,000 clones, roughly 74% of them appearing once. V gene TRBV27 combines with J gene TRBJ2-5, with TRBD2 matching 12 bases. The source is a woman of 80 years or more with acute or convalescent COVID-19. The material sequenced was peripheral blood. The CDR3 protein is CASKGLAGIQETQYF. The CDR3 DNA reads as TGTGCCAGCAAGGGACTAGCGGGTATCCAAGAGACCCAGTACTTC.